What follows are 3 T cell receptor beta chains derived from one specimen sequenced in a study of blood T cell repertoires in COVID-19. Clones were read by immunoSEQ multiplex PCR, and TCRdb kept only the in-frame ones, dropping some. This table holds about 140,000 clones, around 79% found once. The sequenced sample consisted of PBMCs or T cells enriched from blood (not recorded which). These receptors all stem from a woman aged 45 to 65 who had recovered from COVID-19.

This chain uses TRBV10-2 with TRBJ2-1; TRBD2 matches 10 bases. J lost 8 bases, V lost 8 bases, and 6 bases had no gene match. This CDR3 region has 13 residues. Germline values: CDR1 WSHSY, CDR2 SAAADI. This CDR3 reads CASEASGSYEQFF. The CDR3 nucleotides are TGCGCCAGCGAGGCTAGCGGGAGCTATGAGCAGTTCTTC.

Here the CDR3 reads CSVEDHWTGLLFF. CDR3 coding DNA: TGCAGCGTTGAAGATCACTGGACAGGGCTTCTGTTTTTT. This sequence joins TRBV29-1 and TRBJ1-4; TRBD1 agrees at 8 bases. The germline V gene has CDR1 SQVTM and CDR2 ANQGSEA. V shed 0 bases, J shed 14 bases, and the junction held 8 bases outside the gene matches. The CDR3 totals 13 residues.

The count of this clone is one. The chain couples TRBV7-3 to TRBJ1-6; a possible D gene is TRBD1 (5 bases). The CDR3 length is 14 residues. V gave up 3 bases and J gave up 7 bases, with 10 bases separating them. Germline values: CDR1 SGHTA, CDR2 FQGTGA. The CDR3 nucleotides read TGTGCCAGCAGCTTTACAGGTGCCAATTCACCCCTCCACTTT. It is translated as CASSFTGANSPLHF.